Listed below are T cell receptor beta chains from one sample, sequenced in a study of cytomegalovirus exposure and HLA in healthy donors. Using immunoSEQ multiplex PCR, the repertoire was profiled, and TCRdb retains in-frame clones only, with some absent. The sample carries tens of thousands of clones, over 60% recorded once. The sequenced sample consisted of PBMCs. The receptors derive from a man aged 50 to 60 in good health and CMV-seropositive. CDR3s include the opening cysteine and the closing phenylalanine or tryptophan. Each record gives: D gene, clone size, J gene, V gene, CDR3 protein, CDR3 DNA. D genes are given only for firm matches. Clone size is shown for a subset of rows, as once, few, many or a class of expanded clone.

D gene: TRBD1; clone size: few; J gene: TRBJ2-2; V gene: TRBV5-1; CDR3 protein: CASSTDRVATGELFF; CDR3 DNA: TGCGCCAGCAGCACGGACAGGGTAGCCACCGGGGAGCTGTTTTTT
D gene: TRBD1; clone size: few; J gene: TRBJ1-1; V gene: TRBV28; CDR3 protein: CASSLPRTGRVWGTEAFF; CDR3 DNA: TGTGCCAGCAGTCTACCCCGGACAGGGAGGGTGTGGGGCACTGAAGCTTTCTTT
D gene: -; clone size: -; J gene: TRBJ2-1; V gene: TRBV4-2; CDR3 protein: CASSQERASSYNEQFF; CDR3 DNA: TGTGCCAGCAGCCAAGAAAGAGCGAGCTCCTACAATGAGCAGTTCTTC
D gene: TRBD1; clone size: once; J gene: TRBJ1-2; V gene: TRBV6-5; CDR3 protein: CASRGQGGYGYTF; CDR3 DNA: TGTGCCAGCAGAGGACAGGGTGGCTATGGCTACACCTTC
D gene: -; clone size: -; J gene: TRBJ1-1; V gene: TRBV30; CDR3 protein: CAWIINTEAFF; CDR3 DNA: TGTGCCTGGATTATTAACACTGAAGCTTTCTTT
D gene: TRBD2; clone size: -; J gene: TRBJ2-3; V gene: TRBV5-1; CDR3 protein: CASSEAGAATDTQYF; CDR3 DNA: TGCGCCAGCAGTGAGGCGGGAGCGGCAACAGATACGCAGTATTTT
D gene: TRBD2; clone size: -; J gene: TRBJ2-7; V gene: TRBV9; CDR3 protein: CASSTEPGTSETYEQYF; CDR3 DNA: TGTGCCAGCAGCACAGAACCCGGGACTAGCGAGACCTACGAGCAGTACTTC
D gene: -; clone size: -; J gene: TRBJ1-2; V gene: TRBV5-4; CDR3 protein: CASSRDGNYGYTF; CDR3 DNA: TGTGCCAGCAGCCGGGATGGAAACTATGGCTACACCTTC
D gene: TRBD2; clone size: once; J gene: TRBJ2-1; V gene: TRBV10-1; CDR3 protein: CASSVLRERGEQFF; CDR3 DNA: TGCGCCAGCAGTGTCTTGCGGGAGCGCGGTGAGCAGTTCTTC
D gene: TRBD2; clone size: -; J gene: TRBJ2-7; V gene: TRBV4-1; CDR3 protein: CASSQLAGGPYEQYF; CDR3 DNA: TGCGCCAGCAGCCAACTAGCGGGGGGCCCCTACGAGCAGTACTTC
D gene: -; clone size: few; J gene: TRBJ1-4; V gene: TRBV28; CDR3 protein: CASSLWQMNNEKLFF; CDR3 DNA: TGTGCCAGCAGTTTATGGCAGATGAATAATGAAAAACTGTTTTTT
D gene: -; clone size: -; J gene: TRBJ1-1; V gene: TRBV18; CDR3 protein: CASSLQLNTEAFF; CDR3 DNA: TGTGCCAGCTCACTACAATTGAACACTGAAGCTTTCTTT
D gene: -; clone size: -; J gene: TRBJ1-2; V gene: TRBV27; CDR3 protein: CASSYGGFGYGYTF; CDR3 DNA: TGTGCCAGCAGTTACGGGGGTTTCGGCTATGGCTACACCTTC
D gene: TRBD2; clone size: -; J gene: TRBJ2-7; V gene: TRBV27; CDR3 protein: CASSYSTSGSPHEQYF; CDR3 DNA: TGTGCCAGCAGTTATTCAACTAGCGGGAGCCCCCACGAGCAGTACTTC
D gene: -; clone size: -; J gene: TRBJ1-4; V gene: TRBV7-9; CDR3 protein: CASSFDSWNEKLFF; CDR3 DNA: TGTGCCAGCAGCTTCGACAGCTGGAATGAAAAACTGTTTTTT
D gene: TRBD2; clone size: -; J gene: TRBJ2-5; V gene: TRBV10-2; CDR3 protein: CASRGPSGGPGETQYF; CDR3 DNA: TGCGCCAGCAGAGGTCCTAGCGGGGGGCCTGGGGAGACCCAGTACTTC
D gene: -; clone size: -; J gene: TRBJ1-1; V gene: TRBV9; CDR3 protein: CASSVRTDNTEAFF; CDR3 DNA: TGTGCCAGCAGCGTACGGACAGATAACACTGAAGCTTTCTTT
D gene: TRBD1; clone size: -; J gene: TRBJ2-5; V gene: TRBV18; CDR3 protein: CASSPRTGAEETQYF; CDR3 DNA: TGTGCCAGCTCACCAAGGACAGGGGCTGAAGAGACCCAGTACTTC
D gene: TRBD2; clone size: once; J gene: TRBJ2-7; V gene: TRBV7-3; CDR3 protein: CASSLSSGGYEQYF; CDR3 DNA: TGTGCCAGCAGCTTATCTAGCGGAGGCTACGAGCAGTACTTC
D gene: TRBD2; clone size: -; J gene: TRBJ2-7; V gene: TRBV30; CDR3 protein: CAWSGREGLYEQYF; CDR3 DNA: TGTGCCTGGAGTGGCCGGGAGGGCCTATATGAGCAGTACTTC
D gene: TRBD2; clone size: -; J gene: TRBJ2-3; V gene: TRBV29-1; CDR3 protein: CSVEGRADTQYF; CDR3 DNA: TGCAGCGTTGAGGGGAGGGCAGATACGCAGTATTTT
D gene: TRBD1; clone size: -; J gene: TRBJ2-3; V gene: TRBV5-4; CDR3 protein: CASSPGQGRSTDTQYF; CDR3 DNA: TGTGCCAGCAGCCCCGGACAGGGACGAAGCACAGATACGCAGTATTTT
D gene: TRBD1; clone size: once; J gene: TRBJ1-1; V gene: TRBV5-1; CDR3 protein: CASSLSLWGQGGTEAFF; CDR3 DNA: TGCGCCAGCAGCTTGTCCCTGTGGGGACAGGGTGGGACTGAAGCTTTCTTT
D gene: -; clone size: few; J gene: TRBJ1-2; V gene: TRBV6-5; CDR3 protein: CASKGRGYGYTF; CDR3 DNA: TGTGCCAGCAAGGGGCGAGGCTATGGCTACACCTTC